This TCR beta chain was recorded in a study of cytotoxic CD8 clonotypes in ibrutinib-treated CLL. The ends lost 5 bases at V and 7 bases at J; junction bases unmatched: 4. There are 13 residues in the CDR3. The germline CDR1 and CDR2 sequences are SGHTA and FQGNSA. Generated by immunoSEQ multiplex PCR, the TCRdb table keeps only in-frame clones and is missing some. The sample holds approximately 140,000 clones, under 95% seen once. This clonotype was obtained from a human donor with chronic lymphocytic leukemia. Source: PBMCs, taken after 12 months of ibrutinib treatment. The chain has TRBV7-2 and TRBJ2-1, with TRBD2 matching over 8 bases. For the CDR3, the DNA is TGTGCCAGCAGCGTTAGCGGGATAAATGAGCAGTTCTTC. Its protein product is CASSVSGINEQFF.